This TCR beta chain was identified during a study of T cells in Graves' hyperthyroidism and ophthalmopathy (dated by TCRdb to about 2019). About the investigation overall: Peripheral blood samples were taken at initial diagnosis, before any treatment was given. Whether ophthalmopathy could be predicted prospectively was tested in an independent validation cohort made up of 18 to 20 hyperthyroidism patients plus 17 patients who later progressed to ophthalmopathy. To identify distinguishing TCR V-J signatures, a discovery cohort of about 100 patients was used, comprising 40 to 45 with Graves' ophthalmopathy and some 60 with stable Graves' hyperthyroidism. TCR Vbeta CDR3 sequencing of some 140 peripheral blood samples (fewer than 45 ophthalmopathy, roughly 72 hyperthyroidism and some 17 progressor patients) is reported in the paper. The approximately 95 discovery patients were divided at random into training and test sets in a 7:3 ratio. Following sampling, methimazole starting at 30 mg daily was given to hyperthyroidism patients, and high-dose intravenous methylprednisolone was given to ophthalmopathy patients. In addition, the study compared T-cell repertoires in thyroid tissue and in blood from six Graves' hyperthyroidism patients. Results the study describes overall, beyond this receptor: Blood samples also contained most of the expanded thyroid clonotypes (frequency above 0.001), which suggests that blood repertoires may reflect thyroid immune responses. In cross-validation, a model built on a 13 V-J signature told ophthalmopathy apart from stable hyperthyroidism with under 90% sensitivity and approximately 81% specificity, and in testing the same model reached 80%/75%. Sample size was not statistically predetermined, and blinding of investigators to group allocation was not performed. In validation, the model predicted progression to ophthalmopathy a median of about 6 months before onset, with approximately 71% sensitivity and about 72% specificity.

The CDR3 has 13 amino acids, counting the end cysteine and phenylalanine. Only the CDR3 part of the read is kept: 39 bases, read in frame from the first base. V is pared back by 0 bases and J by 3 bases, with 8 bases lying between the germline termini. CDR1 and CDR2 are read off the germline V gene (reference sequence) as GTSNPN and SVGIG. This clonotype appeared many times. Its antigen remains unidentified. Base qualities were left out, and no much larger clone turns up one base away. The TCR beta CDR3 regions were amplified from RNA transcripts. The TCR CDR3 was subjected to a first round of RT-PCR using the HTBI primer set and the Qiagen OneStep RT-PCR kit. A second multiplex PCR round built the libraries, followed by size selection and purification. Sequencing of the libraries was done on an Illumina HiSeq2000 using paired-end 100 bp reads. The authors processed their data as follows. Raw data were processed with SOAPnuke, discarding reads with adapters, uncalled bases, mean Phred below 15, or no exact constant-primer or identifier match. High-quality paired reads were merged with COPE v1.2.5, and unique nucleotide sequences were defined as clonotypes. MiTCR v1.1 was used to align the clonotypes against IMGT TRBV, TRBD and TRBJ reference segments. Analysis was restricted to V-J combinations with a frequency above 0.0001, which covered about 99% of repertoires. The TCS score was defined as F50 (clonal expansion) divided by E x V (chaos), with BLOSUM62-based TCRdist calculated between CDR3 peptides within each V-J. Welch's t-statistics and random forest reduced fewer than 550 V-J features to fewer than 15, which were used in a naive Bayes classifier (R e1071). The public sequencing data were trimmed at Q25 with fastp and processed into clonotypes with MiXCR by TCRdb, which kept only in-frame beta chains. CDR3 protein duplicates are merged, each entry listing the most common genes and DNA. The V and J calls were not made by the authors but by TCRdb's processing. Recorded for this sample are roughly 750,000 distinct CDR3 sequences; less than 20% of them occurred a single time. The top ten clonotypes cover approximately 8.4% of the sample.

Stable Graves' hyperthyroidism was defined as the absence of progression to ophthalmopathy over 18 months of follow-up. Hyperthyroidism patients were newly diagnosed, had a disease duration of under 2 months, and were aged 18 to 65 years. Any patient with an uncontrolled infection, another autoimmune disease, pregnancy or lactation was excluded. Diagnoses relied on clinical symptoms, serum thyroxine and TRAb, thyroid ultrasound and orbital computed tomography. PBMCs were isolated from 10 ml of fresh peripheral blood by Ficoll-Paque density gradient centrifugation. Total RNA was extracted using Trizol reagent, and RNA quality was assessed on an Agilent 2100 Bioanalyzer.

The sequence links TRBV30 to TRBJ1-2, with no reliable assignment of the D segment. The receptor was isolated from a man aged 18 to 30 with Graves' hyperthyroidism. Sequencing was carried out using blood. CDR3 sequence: CAWSVKPYYGYTF. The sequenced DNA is TGTGCCTGGAGTGTGAAACCCTACTATGGCTACACCTTC.